A selection of T cell receptor beta chains follows, all from one sample in a study of blood T cells in healthy people across ages. MiXCR, applied by TCRdb to the 5' RACE reads, yields one record per CDR3 protein. The sample records 850,000 to 1,000,000 distinct CDR3 sequences, 45% to 60% being singletons. What was sequenced was blood. These receptors were obtained from a woman aged 55 to 70 in good health. The CDR3 runs from the conserved cysteine through the conserved F or W. Fields, in order: D gene, J gene, CDR3 length, V gene, clone size, CDR3 protein, CDR3 DNA. A D gene is named only where the DNA matches it firmly. Size values are once, few and many counts, or a class for expanded clones, and some rows have none.

D: NA; J: TRBJ2-3; length: 15; V: TRBV5-1; size: NA; CDR3: CASSPSGGPRDTQYF; DNA: TGCGCCAGCAGCCCCAGCGGAGGGCCAAGAGATACGCAGTATTTT
D: NA; J: TRBJ2-7; length: 14; V: TRBV5-1; size: few; CDR3: CASREVVEEYEQYF; DNA: TGCGCCAGCAGAGAGGTTGTGGAGGAATACGAGCAGTACTTC
D: NA; J: TRBJ2-5; length: 11; V: TRBV29-1; size: NA; CDR3: CSPTRGETQYF; DNA: TGCAGCCCAACCCGGGGGGAGACCCAGTACTTC
D: TRBD2; J: TRBJ2-1; length: 14; V: TRBV6-1; size: NA; CDR3: CATAPTSGNFVQFF; DNA: TGTGCCACCGCTCCGACTAGCGGGAACTTTGTGCAGTTCTTC
D: NA; J: TRBJ2-7; length: 11; V: TRBV2; size: NA; CDR3: CASSDPNEQYF; DNA: TGTGCCAGCAGCGACCCAAATGAGCAGTACTTC
D: NA; J: TRBJ2-3; length: 16; V: TRBV18; size: NA; CDR3: CASSPTGTDRVNTQYF; DNA: TGTGCCAGCTCACCAACTGGGACGGATAGGGTAAATACGCAGTATTTT
D: TRBD2; J: TRBJ2-1; length: 14; V: TRBV29-1; size: NA; CDR3: CSAPRRELYNEQFF; DNA: TGCAGCGCTCCCCGGCGGGAGCTCTACAATGAGCAGTTCTTC
D: NA; J: TRBJ1-1; length: 17; V: TRBV12-3/TRBV12-4; size: NA; CDR3: CASSFRLPGGYNTEAFF; DNA: TGTGCCAGCAGTTTTCGACTGCCCGGGGGGTACAACACTGAAGCTTTCTTT
D: NA; J: TRBJ2-1; length: 12; V: TRBV28; size: NA; CDR3: CATIQQGNEQFF; DNA: TGTGCCACCATCCAACAGGGCAATGAGCAGTTCTTC
D: NA; J: TRBJ2-1; length: 11; V: TRBV29-1; size: NA; CDR3: CSGQWGNEQFF; DNA: TGCAGCGGCCAATGGGGGAATGAGCAGTTCTTC
D: TRBD2; J: TRBJ2-5; length: 16; V: TRBV6-6; size: few; CDR3: CASRDSGRSGLETQYF; DNA: TGTGCCTCCCGGGATAGCGGGAGGTCGGGACTAGAGACCCAGTACTTC
D: NA; J: TRBJ2-1; length: 17; V: TRBV15; size: NA; CDR3: CATSRGVSGTRNNEQFF; DNA: TGTGCCACCAGCAGAGGCGTCTCCGGGACTCGCAACAATGAGCAGTTCTTC
D: NA; J: TRBJ2-5; length: 13; V: TRBV7-3; size: NA; CDR3: CASSLIRGGTQYF; DNA: TGTGCCAGCAGCTTAATTCGAGGGGGGACCCAGTACTTC
D: NA; J: TRBJ2-3; length: 17; V: TRBV5-1; size: few; CDR3: CASSQHRAALVTDTQYF; DNA: TGCGCCAGCAGCCAACACCGGGCCGCTTTAGTCACAGATACGCAGTATTTT
D: NA; J: TRBJ2-3; length: 14; V: TRBV20-1; size: NA; CDR3: CSAPAVASTDTQYF; DNA: TGCAGTGCTCCGGCTGTCGCTTCCACAGATACGCAGTATTTT
D: TRBD2; J: TRBJ2-3; length: 14; V: TRBV11-2; size: NA; CDR3: CASSLSGRRDTQYF; DNA: TGTGCCAGCAGCTTAAGCGGGAGGCGAGATACGCAGTATTTT
D: NA; J: TRBJ1-6; length: 15; V: TRBV4-1; size: few; CDR3: CASSQAGGRGSPLHF; DNA: TGCGCCAGCAGCCAAGCCGGGGGGAGGGGTTCACCCCTCCACTTT
D: NA; J: TRBJ2-5; length: 14; V: TRBV5-1; size: NA; CDR3: CASSLYSPQETQYF; DNA: TGCGCCAGCAGCTTGTACAGCCCTCAAGAGACCCAGTACTTC
D: NA; J: TRBJ2-5; length: 12; V: TRBV20-1; size: many; CDR3: CSARDYLETQYF; DNA: TGCAGTGCTAGAGATTATCTAGAGACCCAGTACTTC
D: NA; J: TRBJ1-2; length: 15; V: TRBV12-3/TRBV12-4; size: NA; CDR3: CASSKGTAANYGYTF; DNA: TGTGCCAGCAGTAAGGGGACTGCTGCTAACTATGGCTACACCTTC
D: NA; J: TRBJ2-7; length: 13; V: TRBV13; size: NA; CDR3: CASSSPGGLEQYF; DNA: TGTGCCAGCAGCTCCCCCGGAGGGCTTGAGCAGTACTTC
D: NA; J: TRBJ1-1; length: 15; V: TRBV6-5; size: NA; CDR3: CASSLMGFSLSEAFF; DNA: TGCGCCAGCAGTTTGATGGGTTTCTCTTTGTCTGAAGCTTTCTTT
D: NA; J: TRBJ1-4; length: 12; V: TRBV30; size: NA; CDR3: CAYTGRSEKLFF; DNA: TGTGCCTACACGGGACGCAGTGAAAAACTGTTTTTT
D: NA; J: TRBJ2-2; length: 16; V: TRBV6-5; size: NA; CDR3: CASQARHGGVTGELFF; DNA: TGTGCCAGCCAGGCCAGGCATGGTGGTGTCACCGGGGAGCTGTTTTTT
D: NA; J: TRBJ2-5; length: 20; V: TRBV29-1; size: NA; CDR3: CNVEGWGLGGLPFRLETQYF; DNA: TGCAACGTTGAAGGCTGGGGGCTGGGAGGACTCCCGTTTAGGTTGGAGACCCAGTACTTC
D: TRBD1; J: TRBJ2-2; length: 16; V: TRBV28; size: NA; CDR3: CASSLWTGDLAGELFF; DNA: TGTGCCAGCAGTTTATGGACAGGGGACCTCGCCGGGGAGCTGTTTTTT
D: TRBD1; J: TRBJ2-4; length: 15; V: TRBV2; size: few; CDR3: CASRRTGGYKNIQYF; DNA: TGTGCCAGCAGAAGGACAGGGGGTTACAAAAACATTCAGTACTTC
D: NA; J: TRBJ1-1; length: 14; V: TRBV29-1; size: NA; CDR3: CSVVGELGRTEAFF; DNA: TGCAGCGTTGTAGGGGAACTGGGGCGAACTGAAGCTTTCTTT
D: NA; J: TRBJ2-4; length: 12; V: TRBV4-2; size: few; CDR3: CASSQDEKGQYF; DNA: TGTGCCAGCAGCCAAGATGAGAAAGGACAGTACTTC
D: NA; J: TRBJ2-1; length: 16; V: TRBV2; size: once; CDR3: CASSVKGLGSYNEQFF; DNA: TGTGCCAGCAGTGTCAAGGGATTGGGTTCCTACAATGAGCAGTTCTTC
D: TRBD1; J: TRBJ1-5; length: 14; V: TRBV25-1; size: NA; CDR3: CASSTQGRNQPQHF; DNA: TGTGCCAGCAGTACACAGGGGCGCAATCAGCCCCAGCATTTT
D: NA; J: TRBJ2-3; length: 14; V: TRBV7-7; size: NA; CDR3: CASSLLASVDTQYF; DNA: TGTGCCAGCAGCTTACTAGCGAGTGTAGATACGCAGTATTTT
D: NA; J: TRBJ2-4; length: 13; V: TRBV11-2; size: NA; CDR3: CASSLGQQNIQYF; DNA: TGTGCCAGCAGCTTAGGGCAACAAAACATTCAGTACTTC
D: NA; J: TRBJ2-3; length: 16; V: TRBV7-2; size: NA; CDR3: CASSNREMRPADTQYF; DNA: TGTGCCAGCAGCAACCGGGAGATGCGTCCCGCAGATACGCAGTATTTT
D: TRBD1; J: TRBJ2-7; length: 15; V: TRBV2; size: NA; CDR3: CASSGLDRGGVEQYF; DNA: TGTGCCAGCAGTGGGCTGGACAGGGGTGGGGTCGAGCAGTACTTC